Listed here is a single T cell receptor beta chain. This sample is drawn from a study of blood T cell repertoires in COVID-19. On the study more broadly: From the United States, Italy and Spain came samples of acute and convalescent COVID-19. In each case, the material was cDNA or gDNA derived from T cells, B-cell-depleted T cells, or PBMCs.

Study processing details: By means of reference gene primer amplification, nucleated cell counts were estimated. TCRdb's copy holds only in-frame clones and misses some; the assay was immunoSEQ multiplex PCR. That table furnishes V, J and clone size, whereas the DNA furnished D and trimming. The table lists 150,000 to 200,000 clones, more than 80% of them singletons. The J segment lost 9 bases and the V segment lost 5 bases, leaving 9 bases of the junction unmatched. The CDR3 totals 14 residues. Germline V lookup: CDR1 SGHTA, CDR2 FQGNSA. Sequenced sample: peripheral blood. The chain carries TRBV7-2 and TRBJ2-3; 9 positions match TRBD1. This sequence originates from a human donor in a cohort sampled during active COVID-19. The CDR3 nucleotides read TGTGCCAGCAGCCCCGGACAGGGGCCAGGGACGCAGTATTTT. It specifies CASSPGQGPGTQYF. Complete variable domain (other parts from reference TRBV7-2 and TRBJ2-3): GAGVSQSPSNKVTEKGKDVELRCDPISGHTALYWYRQSLGQGLEFLIYFQGNSAPDKSGLPSDRFSAERTGGSVSTLTIQRTQQEDSAVYLCASSPGQGPGTQYFGPGTRLTVL.